The text below deals with one TCR beta chain. The target antigen is unknown. The record originates from a study of lymphopenia after photon versus proton radiotherapy. Regarding the study as a whole: After the lymphocyte nadir, photon-treated repertoires showed oligoclonal expansion, especially of CD8+ Temra cells.

Sequenced by immunoSEQ multiplex PCR; TCRdb stores in-frame clones only, minus some. Of around 35,000 clones in the sample, under 90% are singletons; the top ten hold approximately 3%. The CDR3 runs 14 residues. Germline CDR1 and CDR2: LNHDA and SQIVND (reference sequence). The ends were cut back, 3 bases at V and 2 bases at J, with 9 bases in the middle. This TCR was sampled from a man between 45 and 60 years old with gastric cancer. The chain recombines TRBV19 with TRBJ2-3; D gene unclear. The specimen comprised peripheral blood, sampled from a patient treated with photon-based radiotherapy. CDR3 amino acids: CASSISSTTDTQYF. For the CDR3, the DNA is TGTGCCAGTAGTATTTCCTCCACCACAGATACGCAGTATTTT.